These 21 T cell receptor beta chains share one sample of origin, sequenced in a study of blood T cell repertoires in COVID-19. Measured with immunoSEQ multiplex PCR; TCRdb has only the in-frame clones, and not every one. The data show 110,000 to 150,000 clones, with roughly 88% seen just once and less than 5.5% held by the top ten. The sequenced sample was PBMCs or T cells enriched from blood (not recorded which). The receptors shown here come from a man aged 45-65 years who had recovered from COVID-19.

In DNA form, the CDR3 reads TGCAGCGTTGACGGCTTCGGGACAGACTATGGCTACACCTTC. Residues: CSVDGFGTDYGYTF. The rearrangement uses TRBV29-1 and TRBJ1-2; 7 nucleotides align to TRBD1. V gave up 3 bases and J gave up 3 bases; unmatched junction bases: 7. CDR3 length: 14 amino acids. From germline, CDR1 is SQVTM and CDR2 ANQGSEA.

The V and J genes are TRBV9 and TRBJ1-5, with D hard to call. Germline V gene data show CDR1 as SGDLS and CDR2 as YYNGEE. This CDR3 is 12 amino acids long. Trimming shortened V by 0 bases and J by 9 bases, and 7 bases separated the two germline ends. CDR3 nucleotides: TGTGCCAGCAGCGTAGCGGCAGGGCCCCAGCATTTT. Translation: CASSVAAGPQHF.

This clone occurred a few times. The chain is built from TRBV5-1 and TRBJ2-1; D unclear. Deletions cut 0 bases from V and 7 bases from J, with 11 bases between. Germline lookup yields CDR1 SGHRS and CDR2 YFSETQ. This CDR3 region has 14 residues. CDR3 protein: CASSLAGLRNEQFF. Here the CDR3 DNA reads TGCGCCAGCAGCTTGGCGGGTCTCCGGAATGAGCAGTTCTTC.

V and J are TRBV30 and TRBJ1-5, with no clear D. CDR3 length: 13 amino acids. Looked up from germline, CDR1 is GTSNPN and CDR2 is SVGIG (reference sequence). Trimming stripped 3 bases from V and 5 bases from J, with 11 bases between. Here the CDR3 reads CAWRRSLDQPQHF. The DNA of the CDR3 is TGTGCCTGGAGAAGGTCACTAGATCAGCCCCAGCATTTT.

This clone was counted a few times. This sequence joins TRBV7-2 and TRBJ2-4; 7 bases map to TRBD2. The V gene's germline CDR1 is SGHTA and CDR2 FQGNSA. After removal of 5 bases from V and 1 base from J, the junction contained 8 bases not matched to a gene. The CDR3 extends over 16 amino acids. In nucleotides, the CDR3 is TGTGCCAGCAGCCCCGCGGGGGTATCGGCCAAAAACATTCAGTACTTC. Its protein product is CASSPAGVSAKNIQYF.

This chain joins TRBV11-2 and TRBJ2-7; TRBD2 is a possible D gene (6 bases). Per germline, CDR1 SGHAT and CDR2 FQNNGV. Trimming took 2 bases from V and 5 from J, leaving 7 bases between them. The CDR3 length is 12 residues. The CDR3 DNA sequence: TGTGCCAGCAGCTTACTAGCGAACGAGCAGTACGTC. It translates to CASSLLANEQYV.

This CDR3 is CASSLYRDEAFF. The CDR3 DNA sequence: TGTGCCAGCAGCTTGTACAGGGATGAAGCTTTCTTT. The genes are TRBV28 and TRBJ1-1; tentatively, D is TRBD1 (6 bases). The germline V gene has CDR1 MDHEN and CDR2 SYDVKM. CDR3 size: 12 residues. Trimming pared 6 bases from V and 7 bases from J, leaving 12 bases between.

This clone has more than one count but fewer than ten. The chain is built from TRBV5-1 and TRBJ1-1; D remains unclear. The CDR3 runs 13 residues. The V and J ends lost 0 bases and 1 base respectively, with 4 bases between them. Germline V CDR1 and CDR2: SGHRS, YFSETQ. CDR3: CASSLGGNTEAFF. Written as DNA, the CDR3 is TGCGCCAGCAGCTTGGGAGGGAACACTGAAGCTTTCTTT.

V is TRBV5-1 and J is TRBJ2-3, with 7 nucleotides matching TRBD2. J gave up 0 bases and V 3 bases, and 10 bases lay outside the gene matches. This CDR3 has 17 amino acids. In germline, CDR1 is SGHRS, CDR2 YFSETQ. DNA for the CDR3: TGCGCCAGCAGCTATTCCCGGACTAGTATAAGCACAGATACGCAGTATTTT. It codes for CASSYSRTSISTDTQYF. Complete variable domain (other parts from reference TRBV5-1 and TRBJ2-3): KAGVTQTPRYLIKTRGQQVTLSCSPISGHRSVSWYQQTPGQGLQFLFEYFSETQRNKGNFPGRFSGRQFSNSRSEMNVSTLELGDSALYLCASSYSRTSISTDTQYFGPGTRLTVL.

This chain connects TRBV30 to TRBJ1-4; 10 bases line up with TRBD1. Germline assignment: CDR1 GTSNPN and CDR2 SVGIG (reference sequence). After removal of 3 bases from V and 8 bases from J, the junction contained 12 bases not matched to a gene. The CDR3 totals 16 residues. The DNA of the CDR3 is TGTGCCTGGAGCGCCTTTTGGACAGGGGGGGTAGAAAAACTGTTTTTT. It codes for CAWSAFWTGGVEKLFF. Full variable domain (missing parts from reference TRBV30 and TRBJ1-4): SQTIHQWPATLVQPVGSPLSLECTVEGTSNPNLYWYRQAAGRGLQLLFYSVGIGQISSEVPQNLSASRPQDRQFILSSKKLLLSDSGFYLCAWSAFWTGGVEKLFFGSGTQLSVL.

The gene calls are TRBV7-3 and TRBJ2-2; weak D call: TRBD2 (6 bases). The length of the CDR3 is 15 residues. The V end lost 4 bases, the J end lost 7 bases, and 16 bases lay between the germline ends. Germline CDR1 and CDR2: SGHTA and FQGTGA. The CDR3: CASSSKRAGGGELFF. The CDR3 region has the DNA TGTGCCAGCAGCTCGAAGAGAGCGGGCGGCGGGGAGCTGTTTTTT.

The J gene is TRBJ2-6, the V gene TRBV30; TRBD1 might be the D (6 bases). The CDR3 is 17 amino acids. V lost 1 base to trimming and J lost 0 bases, with 13 bases between them. Looked up from germline, CDR1 is GTSNPN and CDR2 is SVGIG (reference sequence). The DNA of the CDR3 is TGTGCCTGGAGTGCAGGGGTTTGGGGCTCTGGGGCCAACGTCCTGACTTTC. Encoded protein: CAWSAGVWGSGANVLTF.

This clone was seen a single time. The chain is built from TRBV4-3 and TRBJ2-7, with 11 nucleotides matching TRBD2. CDR1 LGHNA and CDR2 YSLEER come from the germline V gene. This CDR3 contains 17 residues. With 1 base clipped from V and 2 bases from J, the junction kept 7 bases outside the gene matches. The CDR3, as DNA: TGCGCCAGCAGCCAAGTCCCGGGACTAGCGGAGCCCTACGAGCAGTACTTC. Its translation: CASSQVPGLAEPYEQYF.

This chain links TRBV7-2 with TRBJ2-2; TRBD1 matches at 7 bases. This CDR3 is 16 amino acids long. Germline V CDR1 and CDR2: SGHTA, FQGNSA. The V segment lost 5 bases and the J segment 5 bases; nucleotides outside the gene matches: 11. The chain's CDR3 is CASSRSTGDWTGELFF. In DNA form, the CDR3 reads TGTGCCAGCAGCCGTTCCACAGGGGATTGGACCGGGGAGCTGTTTTTT.

In this sample, this clone turned up a few times. The chain employs TRBV6-5 and TRBJ1-2, with 10 bases that match TRBD1. Losses at the gene ends were 0 bases for V and 4 bases for J; bases not matched to a gene: 2. Germline lookup yields CDR1 MNHEY and CDR2 SVGAGI. The CDR3 loop spans 15 amino acids. In DNA, the CDR3 is TGTGCCAGCAGTTACTCGACAGGGGGCATCTATGGCTACACCTTC. Translating it yields CASSYSTGGIYGYTF.

The rearrangement uses TRBV3-1 (or the pseudogene TRBV3-2) and TRBJ2-4; weak D call: TRBD1 (6 bases). The length of the CDR3 is 13 residues. Trimming took off 1 base at V and 13 bases at J, with 14 bases between the two ends. Germline V gene sequence: CDR1 LGHDT, CDR2 YNNKEL (reference sequence). The CDR3 reads CASSQGTASWQYF. CDR3 DNA sequence: TGTGCCAGCAGCCAAGGGACAGCCAGTTGGCAGTACTTC.

V is TRBV9 and J is TRBJ2-7; 8 nucleotides match TRBD2. The CDR3 spans 14 residues. Germline values: CDR1 SGDLS, CDR2 YYNGEE. The junction had 4 bases not matched to a gene; V was cut back by 3 bases and J by 2 bases. The CDR3 DNA sequence: TGTGCCAGCAGCGGTAGCGGGACTACCTACGAGCAGTACTTC. Its protein product is CASSGSGTTYEQYF.

The chain employs TRBV9 and TRBJ2-7; D remains ambiguous. The CDR3 has 15 residues. Germline assignment: CDR1 SGDLS and CDR2 YYNGEE. With 1 base removed from V and 0 bases from J, the gap between germline ends came to 11 bases. CDR3 nucleotides: TGTGCCAGCAGCGTATGGATCCGGAGCTCCTACGAGCAGTACGTC. This translates into CASSVWIRSSYEQYV.

CDR3 protein: CASSRRAELNTEAFF. Written as DNA, the CDR3 is TGTGCCAGCAGCCGCAGGGCCGAATTGAACACTGAAGCTTTCTTT. V usage is TRBV5-8 and J usage is TRBJ1-1, with D possibly matching TRBD1 (5 bases). The CDR3 has 15 amino acids. V gave up 4 bases and J gave up 0 bases, with 13 bases separating them. The V gene's germline CDR1 is SGHTS and CDR2 YDEGEE.

The chain joins TRBV10-3 to TRBJ2-3; 8 bases are a match to TRBD1. The CDR3 loop spans 13 amino acids. With V trimmed by 8 bases and J by 4 bases, 5 bases remained unmatched. Germline V gene sequence: CDR1 ENHRY, CDR2 SYGVKD. For the CDR3, the DNA is TGTGCCATCCGGACAGGGAATTCAGATACGCAGTATTTT. It yields the protein CAIRTGNSDTQYF.

The rearrangement links TRBV4-1 to TRBJ2-1; 11 bases agree with TRBD2. Germline loops: CDR1 MGHRA, CDR2 YSYEKL. CDR3 length equals 17 residues. V lost 6 bases to trimming and J lost 1 base; unmatched junction nucleotides: 8. The CDR3 sequence: CASRHPGTSGSYNEQFF. The CDR3 nucleotides read TGCGCCAGCAGACACCCCGGGACTAGCGGATCCTACAATGAGCAGTTCTTC.